Described below is a single T cell receptor (beta chain) sequence and its context. Its target is unknown. These data come from a study of immune cell composition in non-small cell lung cancer. For the study at large: Tumours were mainly lung adenocarcinoma or squamous cell carcinoma. Study-wide findings and caveats: Tumour-reactive clones were not shown to match dominant in vivo tumour clones.

CDR1 is MDHEN and CDR2 is SYDVKM in the germline V gene. The CDR3 has 15 amino acids. The V segment lost 5 bases and the J segment 8 bases; nucleotides outside the gene matches: 9. Normal lung was sampled as far from the tumour as possible, at least 3 cm. Template was genomic DNA from frozen, unsorted single-cell suspensions. This table comes from immunoSEQ multiplex PCR, and its TCRdb copy is limited to in-frame clones, with some not included. This table holds around 6,400 clones, roughly 80% found once. Sequencing was carried out using non-adjacent lung tissue. The sequence came from a human donor with non-small cell lung cancer. The chain has TRBV28 and TRBJ1-4, with TRBD1 matching 9 bases. CDR3 in amino acids: CASSDNRGHWEKLFF. Written as DNA, the CDR3 is TGTGCCAGCAGTGACAACAGGGGGCATTGGGAAAAACTGTTTTTT.